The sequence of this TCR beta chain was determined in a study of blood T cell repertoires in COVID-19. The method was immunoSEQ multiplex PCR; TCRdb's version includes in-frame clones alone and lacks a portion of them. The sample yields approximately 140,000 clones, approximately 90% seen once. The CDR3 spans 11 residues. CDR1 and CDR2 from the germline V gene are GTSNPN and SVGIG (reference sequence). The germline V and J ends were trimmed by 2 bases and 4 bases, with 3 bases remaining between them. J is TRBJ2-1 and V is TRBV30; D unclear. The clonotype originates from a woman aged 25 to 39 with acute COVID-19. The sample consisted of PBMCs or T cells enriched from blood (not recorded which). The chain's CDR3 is CAWSLYNEQFF. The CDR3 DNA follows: TGTGCCTGGAGTCTATACAATGAGCAGTTCTTC. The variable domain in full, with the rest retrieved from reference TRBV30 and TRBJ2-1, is SQTIHQWPATLVQPVGSPLSLECTVEGTSNPNLYWYRQAAGRGLQLLFYSVGIGQISSEVPQNLSASRPQDRQFILSSKKLLLSDSGFYLCAWSLYNEQFFGPGTRLTVL.